The sample holds many counts of the clone carrying this T cell receptor beta chain. This entry comes from a study of blood T cells in healthy people across ages. Sample-barcoded 5' priming and a J-beta primer mix drove a second PCR of roughly 6 to 12 cycles. TCRdb reanalysed the 5' RACE reads using MiXCR and keeps one entry per CDR3 protein. The data contain 870,000 or so distinct CDR3 sequences, under 30% of them singletons. Trimming cost V 1 base and J 7 bases, with 11 bases left between them. This CDR3 spans 13 amino acids. Germline lookup yields CDR1 DFQATT and CDR2 SNEGSKA (reference sequence). A minimum of 5 micrograms of total RNA was extracted per sample.

The specimen sequenced was blood. The TCR originated in a woman aged 80 or over in good health. This chain links TRBV20-1 with TRBJ1-5, with D perhaps matching TRBD1 (5 bases). The CDR3 coding sequence is TGCAGTGCTAGAGGGGGGGTAGGGCAGCCCCAGCATTTT. Its protein is CSARGGVGQPQHF.